One and the same sample provided the 28 T cell receptor beta chains below, sequenced in a study of blood T cell repertoires in COVID-19. Clones were read by immunoSEQ multiplex PCR, and TCRdb kept only the in-frame ones, dropping some. The data show 240,000 or so clones, around 88% seen once. Source material: PBMCs or T cells enriched from blood (not recorded which). The source of these receptors is a middle-aged woman with acute COVID-19.

This sequence joins TRBV14 and TRBJ2-3; the match to TRBD1 covers 7 bases. V lost 6 bases and J lost 3; bases outside the gene matches: 6. The germline V gene has CDR1 SGHDN and CDR2 FVKESK. This CDR3 comprises 14 residues. CDR3 nucleotide sequence: TGTGCCAGCAGGAGGGCAGGGGGAACAGATACGCAGTATTTT. It is translated as CASRRAGGTDTQYF.

The chain recombines TRBV9 with TRBJ2-5, with 8 bases matching TRBD2. This CDR3 has 15 amino acids. Trimming cost V 0 bases and J 1 base; bases outside gene matches: 2. CDR1 is SGDLS, CDR2 YYNGEE, per germline. As DNA, the CDR3 is TGTGCCAGCAGCGTAGAAGCGGGAGTCCAAGAGACCCAGTACTTC. Residues: CASSVEAGVQETQYF.

The chain carries TRBV5-1 and TRBJ2-7, with 10 bases aligning to TRBD2. The CDR3 covers 15 residues. The germline V gene encodes CDR1 SGHRS and CDR2 YFSETQ. V gave up 2 bases and J gave up 0 bases; unmatched junction bases: 2. CDR3 loop: CASSLAGGGSYEQYF. The CDR3 DNA is TGCGCCAGCAGCTTAGCGGGAGGGGGCTCCTACGAGCAGTACTTC.

The genes are TRBV7-2 and TRBJ2-7; TRBD2 is a possible D gene (5 bases). This CDR3 region has 13 residues. The V end lost 4 bases, the J end lost 3 bases, and 10 bases lay between the germline ends. In germline, CDR1 is SGHTA, CDR2 FQGNSA. CDR3: CASSSLVFYEQYF. The DNA for the CDR3 is TGTGCCAGCAGCTCACTAGTTTTCTACGAGCAGTACTTC.

The genes are TRBV19 and TRBJ1-5; maybe TRBD1 (6 bases). Germline CDR1 and CDR2: LNHDA and SQIVND (reference sequence). The CDR3 has 17 residues. V lost 8 bases and J 0 bases, leaving 20 bases between the germline ends. The CDR3, as DNA: TGTGCCAGTCCCCGGGGGGCGTGGGGTCATAGCAATCAGCCCCAGCATTTT. As protein: CASPRGAWGHSNQPQHF.

This rearrangement joins TRBV4-1 to TRBJ2-4; TRBD1 agrees at 7 bases. Trimming took 0 bases from V and 7 from J; bases not matched to a gene: 3. The CDR3 has 14 amino acids. Per germline, CDR1 MGHRA and CDR2 YSYEKL. CDR3 nucleotides: TGCGCCAGCAGCCAAGATACAGGGGACAACATTCAGTACTTC. The encoded protein is CASSQDTGDNIQYF.

This rearrangement joins TRBV29-1 to TRBJ2-7, with 7 bases identical to TRBD2. The CDR3 length is 12 residues. The ends lost 0 bases at V and 7 bases at J; junction bases unmatched: 3. From germline, CDR1 is SQVTM and CDR2 ANQGSEA. The DNA for the CDR3 is TGCAGCGTTGAAGACGTGGGGGGGGAGCAGTACTTC. Translated: CSVEDVGGEQYF.

The chain joins TRBV7-9 to TRBJ2-2; D is uncertain. V was cut by 5 bases and J by 0 bases, with 16 bases left in between. The germline V gene encodes CDR1 SEHNR and CDR2 FQNEAQ (reference sequence). The CDR3 is 17 residues long. In DNA form, the CDR3 reads TGTGCCAGCAGCCCTAATTTTCGCCCCTCGAACACCGGGGAGCTGTTTTTT. Protein product: CASSPNFRPSNTGELFF.

CDR3 in DNA: TGTGCCAGCAGCCAAGATACCGGAGGAGGGCGAGATACGCAGTATTTT. Translated: CASSQDTGGGRDTQYF. The genes are TRBV3-1 (or the pseudogene TRBV3-2) and TRBJ2-3, with D possibly being TRBD2 (6 bases). The germline V gene encodes CDR1 LGHDT and CDR2 YNNKEL (reference sequence). The V and J ends lost 0 bases and 5 bases respectively, with 15 bases between them. The length of the CDR3 is 16 residues.

This clone was counted at least ten times. The chain carries TRBV19 and TRBJ1-3; D may be TRBD1 (5 bases). The CDR3 runs 15 residues. Trimming shortened V by 3 bases and J by 0 bases, and 9 bases separated the two germline ends. Germline V gives CDR1 LNHDA, CDR2 SQIVND (reference sequence). CDR3 nucleotides: TGTGCCAGTAGTATCAGGGAAACCTCTGGAAACACCATATATTTT. As protein: CASSIRETSGNTIYF. Full variable domain (outside the CDR3, taken from reference TRBV19 and TRBJ1-3): DGGITQSPKYLFRKEGQNVTLSCEQNLNHDAMYWYRQDPGQGLRLIYYSQIVNDFQKGDIAEGYSVSREKKESFPLTVTSAQKNPTAFYLCASSIRETSGNTIYFGEGSWLTVV.

The chain employs TRBV6-5 and TRBJ2-1; 7 bases fit TRBD2. CDR3 length: 15 residues. Per germline, CDR1 MNHEY and CDR2 SVGAGI. V shed 6 bases and J 4 bases; nucleotides not matched to a gene: 9. CDR3 in amino acids: CASRTGRTIYNEQFF. Here the CDR3 DNA reads TGTGCCAGCAGGACCGGGAGGACCATTTACAATGAGCAGTTCTTC.

The J gene is TRBJ2-3, the V gene TRBV4-1; 8 nucleotides line up with TRBD2. Trimming removed 2 bases from V and 5 bases from J; junction bases left unmatched: 9. The CDR3 is 16 amino acids. The germline V gene has CDR1 MGHRA and CDR2 YSYEKL. CDR3 sequence: CASSQRRGAGIDTQYF. The DNA for the CDR3 is TGCGCCAGCAGCCAAAGGCGGGGGGCAGGAATAGATACGCAGTATTTT.

This rearrangement joins TRBV25-1 to TRBJ1-2, with D possibly matching TRBD1 (6 bases). Trimming took off 4 bases at V and 8 bases at J, with 8 bases between the two ends. Germline V gene sequence: CDR1 MGHDK, CDR2 SYGVNS. The CDR3 runs to 11 residues. CDR3 amino acids: CASSVRGGYTF. The CDR3 DNA reads as TGTGCCAGCAGTGTCAGGGGCGGCTACACCTTC.

V gene TRBV5-1 combines with J gene TRBJ2-1, with a weak D call TRBD2 (5 bases). The V and J ends lost 2 bases and 1 base respectively, with 13 bases between them. This CDR3 has 16 amino acids. Germline CDR1 SGHRS, CDR2 YFSETQ. CDR3 in DNA: TGCGCCAGCAGCTTAGGAGGTAACCCTTCCTACAATGAGCAGTTCTTC. This gives the protein CASSLGGNPSYNEQFF.

The J gene is TRBJ2-1, the V gene TRBV21-1; TRBD2 is the table's D call, not checked against the DNA. TRBV21-1 is noted as a pseudogene. The CDR3 is made up of 13 amino acids. CDR3 region: CASSKVGGNEQFF. CDR3 nucleotides: TGTGCCAGCAGCAAAGTAGGCGGGAATGAGCAGTTCTTC.

V gene TRBV29-1 combines with J gene TRBJ1-2; a weak D match, TRBD1 (5 bases). CDR3 length: 13 residues. Trimming cost V 3 bases and J 8 bases, with 16 bases left between them. CDR1 is SQVTM and CDR2 is ANQGSEA in the germline V gene. As DNA, the CDR3 is TGCAGCGTTGATTCCCCAGGGTCGAGAGGCTACACCTTC. As protein: CSVDSPGSRGYTF.

This rearrangement joins TRBV5-1 to TRBJ2-1; D is unclear. This CDR3 has 11 residues. Germline assignment: CDR1 SGHRS and CDR2 YFSETQ. Trimming left V 4 bases short and J 8 bases short, with 7 bases between. The CDR3 DNA reads TGCGCCAGCAGCCTTGAGTATGAGCAGTTCTTC. It yields the protein CASSLEYEQFF.

This sequence joins TRBV7-9 and TRBJ2-1; 7 bases fit TRBD2. Germline assignment: CDR1 SEHNR and CDR2 FQNEAQ (reference sequence). The CDR3 contains 12 residues. V lost 1 base to trimming and J lost 9 bases; unmatched junction nucleotides: 0. The CDR3 loop is CASSLGTSEQFF. DNA of the CDR3: TGTGCCAGCAGCTTAGGGACTAGTGAGCAGTTCTTC.

This clone has a handful of counts. J is TRBJ1-2 and V is TRBV2, with no clear D. Trimming took off 7 bases at V and 2 bases at J, with 11 bases between the two ends. This CDR3 comprises 13 residues. In germline, CDR1 is SNHLY, CDR2 FYNNEI. The CDR3 here is CASIQVINYGYTF. DNA for the CDR3: TGTGCCAGCATCCAGGTGATAAACTATGGCTACACCTTC.

The gene calls are TRBV6-5 and TRBJ2-3; D ambiguous. V lost 0 bases and J lost 4, with 11 bases in between. This CDR3 has 15 residues. The V gene's germline CDR1 is MNHEY and CDR2 SVGAGI. CDR3 bases: TGTGCCAGCAGTTACTCTGTCTTTGTCGCAGATACGCAGTATTTT. Its translation is CASSYSVFVADTQYF.

The V call is TRBV3-1 (or the pseudogene TRBV3-2), the J call TRBJ1-1, with 7 bases lining up with TRBD1. With 4 bases clipped from V and 6 bases from J, the junction kept 8 bases outside the gene matches. The CDR3 runs 14 residues. CDR1 is LGHDT, CDR2 YNNKEL, per germline (reference sequence). The CDR3, as DNA: TGTGCCAGCAGCCCGCGACAGGGTCGTGCTGAAGCTTTCTTT. Translation: CASSPRQGRAEAFF.

The chain is built from TRBV14 and TRBJ2-4; weak D call: TRBD2 (5 bases). The germline CDR1 and CDR2 sequences are SGHDN and FVKESK. This CDR3 has 15 residues. Trimming took 4 bases from V and 7 from J, leaving 17 bases between them. The CDR3 DNA reads TGTGCCAGCAGCCTAGTGAGCGGAACCCAGAACATTCAGTACTTC. Its translation is CASSLVSGTQNIQYF.

The rearrangement uses TRBV11-3 and TRBJ2-3; no clear D. The length of the CDR3 is 14 residues. Germline lookup yields CDR1 SGHNT and CDR2 YENEEA. V gave up 1 base and J gave up 1 base, with 6 bases separating them. The DNA for the CDR3 is TGTGCCAGCAGCTTAGCCAGCGGCACAGATACGCAGTATTTT. It encodes CASSLASGTDTQYF. Full variable domain (rest looked up from reference TRBV11-3 and TRBJ2-3): EAGVVQSPRYKIIEKKQPVAFWCNPISGHNTLYWYLQNLGQGPELLIRYENEEAVDDSQLPKDRFSAERLKGVDSTLKIQPAELGDSAVYLCASSLASGTDTQYFGPGTRLTVL.

The chain employs TRBV6-5 and TRBJ2-7; D possibly corresponds to TRBD1 (6 bases). Trimming pared 4 bases from V and 0 bases from J, leaving 13 bases between. The germline CDR1 and CDR2 sequences are MNHEY and SVGAGI. The CDR3 loop spans 15 amino acids. The CDR3 sequence is CASSSTGLSSYEQYF. For the CDR3, the DNA is TGTGCCAGCAGTTCGACAGGCCTGAGCTCCTACGAGCAGTACTTC.

This chain connects TRBV5-4 to TRBJ2-5; 9 bases align to TRBD1. The CDR3 totals 17 residues. V was pared by 4 bases and J by 0 bases, with 10 bases of the junction left unmatched. Germline CDR1 SGHNT, CDR2 YYREEE (reference sequence). The CDR3, as DNA: TGTGCCAGCAGCCGGGATGGGGACAGGGAGTACCAAGAGACCCAGTACTTC. Protein sequence: CASSRDGDREYQETQYF.

J is TRBJ2-3 and V is TRBV5-6; 9 bases agree with TRBD2. Germline CDR1 SGHDT, CDR2 YYEEEE. The CDR3 consists of 17 residues. V dropped 3 bases and J dropped 1; count of bases not matched to a gene: 9. The CDR3 reads CASSSDLRLAGTDTQYF. DNA of the CDR3: TGTGCCAGCAGCTCTGACCTTCGACTAGCGGGCACAGATACGCAGTATTTT.

This clone was found a few times. For the CDR3, the DNA is TGTGCCTGGACGCCGGGACTAGCGGACTCTACCGAGCAGTACTTC. Residues: CAWTPGLADSTEQYF. The chain couples TRBV30 to TRBJ2-7; the match to TRBD2 covers 11 bases. Unmatched junction bases numbered 11, after V lost 4 bases and J lost 6 bases. Germline-derived CDR1 and CDR2 are GTSNPN and SVGIG (reference sequence). This CDR3 contains 15 residues.

V and J are TRBV7-2 and TRBJ2-1, with D unclear. The CDR3 sequence is 11 residues long. Germline V gives CDR1 SGHTA, CDR2 FQGNSA. CDR3: CAAGHYNEQFF. The CDR3 bases are TGTGCAGCAGGCCACTACAATGAGCAGTTCTTC.